This TCR beta chain was identified during a study of T-cell memory formation after mild COVID-19. This clonotype was seen a few times. The antigen is unknown. TCRdb reprocessed the 5' RACE reads via MiXCR and lists one record per CDR3 protein. In the table there are under 250,000 distinct CDR3 sequences, approximately 15% of which are singletons. Looked up from germline, CDR1 is MGHDK and CDR2 is SYGVNS. The CDR3 sequence is 14 residues long. V lost 2 bases and J lost 4, with 12 bases in between. Broader study findings: CD4/CD8 balance held among clones contracting day 15 to 85, and later expanders leaned CD4+. The authors did not confirm SARS-CoV-2 specificity of second-wave clones peaking day 37.

This receptor was identified in an adult woman who had mild COVID-19 (a few samples of this study predate the infection). Cell type and time point are not known. The rearrangement links TRBV25-1 to TRBJ2-7; D is possibly TRBD2 (7 bases). The sequenced sample consisted of PBMCs or a T cell subset sorted from them (not recorded which). The CDR3 DNA is TGTGCCAGCAGTGAAGTGGGGGGGCGGTACGAGCAGTACTTC. Translating it yields CASSEVGGRYEQYF.